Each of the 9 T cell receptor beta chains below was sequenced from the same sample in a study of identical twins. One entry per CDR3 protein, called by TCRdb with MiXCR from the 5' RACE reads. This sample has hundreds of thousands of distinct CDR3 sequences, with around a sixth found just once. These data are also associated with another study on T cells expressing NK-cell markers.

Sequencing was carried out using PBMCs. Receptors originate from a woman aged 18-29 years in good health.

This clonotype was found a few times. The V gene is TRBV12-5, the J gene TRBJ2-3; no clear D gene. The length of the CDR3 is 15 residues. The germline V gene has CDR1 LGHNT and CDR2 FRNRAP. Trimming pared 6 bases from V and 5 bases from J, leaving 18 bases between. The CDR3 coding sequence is TGTGCTAGTGGAATGCCTTGGAGTGGTAAAGATACGCAGTATTTT. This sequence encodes CASGMPWSGKDTQYF.

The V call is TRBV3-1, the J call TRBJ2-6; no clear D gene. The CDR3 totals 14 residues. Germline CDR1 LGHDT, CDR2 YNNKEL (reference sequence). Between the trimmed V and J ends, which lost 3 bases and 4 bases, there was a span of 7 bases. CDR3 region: CASSHAVGANVLTF. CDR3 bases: TGTGCCAGCAGCCATGCAGTCGGGGCCAACGTCCTGACTTTC.

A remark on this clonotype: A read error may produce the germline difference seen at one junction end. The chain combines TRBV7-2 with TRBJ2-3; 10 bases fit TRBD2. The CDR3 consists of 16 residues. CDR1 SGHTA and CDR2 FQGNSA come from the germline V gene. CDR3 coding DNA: TGTGCCAGCAGCTTCTCCAGCGGGAGGGGCACTGATACGCAGTATTTT. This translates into CASSFSSGRGTDTQYF.

The CDR3 sequence: CASSVGAGNTEAFF. CDR3 DNA: TGCGCCAGCAGTGTAGGGGCAGGGAACACTGAAGCTTTCTTT. This chain joins TRBV5-1 and TRBJ1-1; D is possibly TRBD1 (5 bases). The CDR3 runs 14 residues. Trimming shortened V by 5 bases and J by 1 base, and 12 bases separated the two germline ends. CDR1 is SGHRS, CDR2 YFSETQ, per germline.

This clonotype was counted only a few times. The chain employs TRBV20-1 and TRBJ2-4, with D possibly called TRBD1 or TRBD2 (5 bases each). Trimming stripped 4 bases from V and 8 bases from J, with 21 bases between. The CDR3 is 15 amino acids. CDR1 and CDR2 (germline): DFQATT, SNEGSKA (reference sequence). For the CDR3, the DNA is TGCAGTGCTAAGGGGCGGATGGGATTGGAGGACATTCAGTACTTC. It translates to CSAKGRMGLEDIQYF.

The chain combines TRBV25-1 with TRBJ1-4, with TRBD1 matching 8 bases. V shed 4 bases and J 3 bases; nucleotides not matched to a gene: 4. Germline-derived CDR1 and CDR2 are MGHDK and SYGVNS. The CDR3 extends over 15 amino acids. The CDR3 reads CASSAQGAANEKLFF. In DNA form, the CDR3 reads TGTGCCAGCAGTGCCCAGGGGGCAGCTAATGAAAAACTGTTTTTT.

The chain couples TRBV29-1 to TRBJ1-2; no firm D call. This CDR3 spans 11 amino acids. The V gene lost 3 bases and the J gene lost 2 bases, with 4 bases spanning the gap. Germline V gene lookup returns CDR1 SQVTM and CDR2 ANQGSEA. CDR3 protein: CSVEWNYGYTF. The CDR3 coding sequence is TGCAGCGTTGAGTGGAACTATGGCTACACCTTC.

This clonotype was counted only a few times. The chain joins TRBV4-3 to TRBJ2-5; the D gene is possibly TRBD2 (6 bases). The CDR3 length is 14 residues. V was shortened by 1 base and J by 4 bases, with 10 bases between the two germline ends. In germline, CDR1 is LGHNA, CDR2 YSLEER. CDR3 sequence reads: CASSQGLGGETQYF. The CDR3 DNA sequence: TGCGCCAGCAGCCAAGGACTAGGCGGAGAGACCCAGTACTTC.

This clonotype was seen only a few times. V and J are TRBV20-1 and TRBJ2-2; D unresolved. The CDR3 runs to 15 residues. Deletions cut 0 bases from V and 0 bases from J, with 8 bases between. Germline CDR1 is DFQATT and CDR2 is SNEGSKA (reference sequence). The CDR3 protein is CSARDERTNTGELFF. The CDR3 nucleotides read TGCAGTGCTAGAGATGAGCGTACGAACACCGGGGAGCTGTTTTTT.